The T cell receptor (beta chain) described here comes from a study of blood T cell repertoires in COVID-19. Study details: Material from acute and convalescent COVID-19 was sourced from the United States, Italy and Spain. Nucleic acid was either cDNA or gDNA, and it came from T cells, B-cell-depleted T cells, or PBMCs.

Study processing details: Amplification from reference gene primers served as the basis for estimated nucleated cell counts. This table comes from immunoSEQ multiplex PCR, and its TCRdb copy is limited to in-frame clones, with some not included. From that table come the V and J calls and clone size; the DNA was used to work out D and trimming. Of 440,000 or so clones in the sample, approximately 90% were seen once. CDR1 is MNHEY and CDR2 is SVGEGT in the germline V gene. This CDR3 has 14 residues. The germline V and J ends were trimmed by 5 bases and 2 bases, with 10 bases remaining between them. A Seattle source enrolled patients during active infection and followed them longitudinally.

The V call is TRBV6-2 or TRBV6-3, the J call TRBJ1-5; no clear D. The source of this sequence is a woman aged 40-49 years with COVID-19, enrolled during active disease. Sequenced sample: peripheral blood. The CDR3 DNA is TGTGCCAGCAGTAACTTTGCAGGCAATCAGCCCCAGCATTTT. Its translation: CASSNFAGNQPQHF.